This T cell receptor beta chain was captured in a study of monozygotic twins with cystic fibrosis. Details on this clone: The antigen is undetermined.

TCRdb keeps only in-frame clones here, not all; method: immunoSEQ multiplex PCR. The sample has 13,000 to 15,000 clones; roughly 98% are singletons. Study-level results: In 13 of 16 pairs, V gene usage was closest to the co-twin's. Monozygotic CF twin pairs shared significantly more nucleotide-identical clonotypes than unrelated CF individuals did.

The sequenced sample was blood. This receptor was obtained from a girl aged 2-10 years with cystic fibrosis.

In DNA form, the CDR3 reads TGCGCCAGCAGCGGAGGGGGGTCAGAGGGATATGGCTACACCTTC. Translation: CASSGGGSEGYGYTF. The chain is built from TRBV5-1 and TRBJ1-2, with D possibly being TRBD1 (6 bases). The CDR3 is 15 residues long. Germline CDR1 SGHRS, CDR2 YFSETQ. The V gene lost 4 bases and the J gene lost 5 bases, with 18 bases spanning the gap. Complete variable domain (other parts from reference TRBV5-1 and TRBJ1-2): KAGVTQTPRYLIKTRGQQVTLSCSPISGHRSVSWYQQTPGQGLQFLFEYFSETQRNKGNFPGRFSGRQFSNSRSEMNVSTLELGDSALYLCASSGGGSEGYGYTFGSGTRLTVV.